This T cell receptor (beta chain) was recorded in a study of patients and donors after allogeneic stem cell transplantation. V lost 6 bases, J lost 0 bases, and 5 bases stayed unmatched. From germline, CDR1 is DFQATT and CDR2 SNEGSKA (reference sequence). The CDR3 runs 17 residues. TCRdb re-analysed the RT-PCR reads in MiXCR, keeping a single row per CDR3 protein. This table holds about 960,000 distinct CDR3 sequences, roughly 17% found once. The specimen sequenced was blood, either unsorted or a sorted T cell fraction (not recorded which). The rearrangement links TRBV20-1 to TRBJ2-2; 15 bases agree with TRBD2. The clonotype was recovered from a human donor who was either an allogeneic HSCT recipient or a stem cell or donor lymphocyte infusion donor (not recorded which). It is not recorded whose cells these are; they may come from a transplant donor. CDR3 sequence reads: CSALGLAGGTNTGELFF. Here the CDR3 DNA reads TGCAGTGCCCTAGGACTAGCGGGGGGGACGAACACCGGGGAGCTGTTTTTT.